One and the same sample provided the 25 T cell receptor beta chains below, sequenced in a study of T-cell reconstitution after alpha-beta-depleted transplantation in children. TCRbeta library preparation incorporated unique molecular identifiers. MiXCR was run by TCRdb on the PCR reads, yielding one entry per CDR3 protein. The table shows 250,000 to 350,000 distinct CDR3 sequences, with 9.9% occurring only once. This sample comprised PBMCs from the stem cell graft donor, obtained from the stem cell graft. Every receptor here comes from a human donor who donated a stem cell graft to a child with SCID.

In this sample, this clonotype turned up a few times. This chain connects TRBV12-3 or TRBV12-4 to TRBJ2-5; D is ambiguous. Trimming took off 6 bases at V and 2 bases at J, with 7 bases between the two ends. The CDR3 consists of 12 residues. The CDR3 reads CASRGAQETQYF. The CDR3 DNA is TGTGCCAGCAGAGGAGCGCAAGAGACCCAGTACTTC.

This clonotype was counted only a few times. V usage is TRBV3-1 and J usage is TRBJ1-2; TRBD1 matches at 9 bases. J lost 8 bases, V lost 1 base, and 5 bases had no gene match. Germline CDR1 LGHDT, CDR2 YNNKEL (reference sequence). The CDR3 consists of 14 residues. The CDR3 nucleotides read TGTGCCAGCAGCCAAGGGACAGGGGAAAGGGGCTACACCTTC. Translated, it gives CASSQGTGERGYTF.

A few counts support this clonotype. The rearrangement uses TRBV20-1 and TRBJ2-4, with 8 bases aligning to TRBD1. The CDR3 is 16 amino acids. V was pared by 5 bases and J by 0 bases, with 9 bases of the junction left unmatched. Germline CDR1 DFQATT, CDR2 SNEGSKA (reference sequence). The CDR3 coding sequence is TGCAGTGCTCAGGGGGCAGGGGTACCAGCCAAAAACATTCAGTACTTC. Its protein is CSAQGAGVPAKNIQYF.

The genes are TRBV7-2 and TRBJ2-2; 9 bases fit TRBD1. CDR1 SGHTA and CDR2 FQGNSA come from the germline V gene. The CDR3 extends over 17 amino acids. V lost 5 bases and J lost 8; bases outside the gene matches: 15. CDR3 sequence reads: CASSPRGTGWVRGELFF. CDR3 coding DNA: TGTGCCAGCAGCCCCCGAGGGACAGGGTGGGTCCGTGGGGAGCTGTTTTTT.

The chain employs TRBV5-1 and TRBJ2-1; 9 bases map to TRBD2. CDR3 size: 17 residues. J was trimmed by 0 bases and V by 3 bases; bases with no gene match: 7. Germline CDR1 reads SGHRS; CDR2 reads YFSETQ. In DNA form, the CDR3 reads TGCGCCAGCAGCTATCGGACTAGCGCGAGCTCCTACAATGAGCAGTTCTTC. Protein: CASSYRTSASSYNEQFF.

Ten or more counts support this clonotype. The chain is built from TRBV7-8 and TRBJ2-1, with TRBD1 matching over 9 bases. The CDR3 totals 13 residues. Germline values: CDR1 SGHVS, CDR2 FQNEAQ. Losses at the gene ends were 5 bases for V and 7 bases for J; bases not matched to a gene: 3. The CDR3 reads CASSAGQGNEQFF. CDR3 nucleotides: TGTGCCAGCAGCGCCGGACAGGGGAATGAGCAGTTCTTC.

This clonotype was counted between two and nine times. The chain uses TRBV7-9 and TRBJ1-1, with D possibly TRBD1 on 5 matching bases. The germline CDR1 and CDR2 sequences are SEHNR and FQNEAQ (reference sequence). The germline V and J ends were trimmed by 5 bases and 4 bases, with 20 bases remaining between them. This CDR3 spans 16 amino acids. CDR3 in DNA: TGTGCCAGCAGCCCCCTACGTGGGGCGCTGGGCACTGAAGCTTTCTTT. This codes for CASSPLRGALGTEAFF.

This clonotype was seen ten or more times. Mismatch with germline at one junction end may stem from a read error. This chain links TRBV15 with TRBJ2-7; D not certain. The CDR3 length is 11 residues. The germline V gene encodes CDR1 LNHNV and CDR2 YYDKDF (reference sequence). CDR3 protein: CATSAGTGWDF. The CDR3 DNA is TGTGCCACCAGCGCTGGAACCGGGTGGGACTTC.

The gene calls are TRBV5-6 and TRBJ1-5; maybe TRBD1 (5 bases). Trimming took 4 bases from V and 7 from J, leaving 15 bases between them. Germline assignment: CDR1 SGHDT and CDR2 YYEEEE. The CDR3 contains 14 residues. In DNA, the CDR3 is TGTGCCAGCAGCCAAGGGACCGCTTCACAGCCCCAGCATTTT. Translated: CASSQGTASQPQHF.

This clonotype was picked up a small number of times. V gene TRBV12-3 or TRBV12-4 combines with J gene TRBJ2-2; TRBD1 aligns across 7 bases. The J segment lost 1 base and the V segment lost 6 bases, leaving 5 bases of the junction unmatched. The CDR3 extends over 15 amino acids. CDR3 sequence (DNA): TGTGCCAGCAGCACGGGACAGTTGAACACCGGGGAGCTGTTTTTT. Translating it yields CASSTGQLNTGELFF.

The J gene is TRBJ1-5, the V gene TRBV2; 9 bases fit TRBD1. The V and J ends lost 6 bases and 6 bases, in that order; junction bases with no gene match: 12. The CDR3 runs to 16 residues. CDR1 is SNHLY and CDR2 is FYNNEI in the germline V gene. The CDR3 protein is CASRSGTGTFSQPQHF. CDR3 bases: TGTGCCAGCAGATCCGGGACAGGGACTTTTAGTCAGCCCCAGCATTTT.

This clonotype was recorded a few times. The rearrangement joins TRBV3-1 to TRBJ1-2; a weak D match, TRBD1 (6 bases). In germline, CDR1 is LGHDT, CDR2 YNNKEL (reference sequence). V was pared by 4 bases and J by 5 bases, with 14 bases between. The CDR3 extends over 14 amino acids. CDR3 region: CASSPPDSFYGYTF. Written as DNA, the CDR3 is TGTGCCAGCAGCCCCCCGGACAGTTTTTATGGCTACACCTTC.

This clonotype was detected a few times. The gene calls are TRBV27 and TRBJ2-1; 8 nucleotides line up with TRBD1. The CDR3 covers 15 residues. The ends lost 3 bases at V and 6 bases at J; junction bases unmatched: 7. Germline lookup yields CDR1 MNHEY and CDR2 SMNVEV (reference sequence). CDR3 DNA sequence: TGTGCCAGCAGTTTGAGGACAGGGCCACTCAATGAGCAGTTCTTC. It encodes CASSLRTGPLNEQFF.

About this clonotype itself: At one of its ends the junction is not consistent with the germline gene, which may arise from a read error. The rearrangement uses TRBV12-3 or TRBV12-4 and TRBJ1-2, with D tentatively TRBD1 (6 bases). The CDR3 contains 13 residues. The CDR3 here is CASSPYRDNGYTF. In nucleotides, the CDR3 is TGTGCCAGCAGTCCATACAGGGATAATGGCTACACTTTC.

The CDR3 DNA follows: TGTGCCAGCAGTTTAGCCTTAGGACTCCACGAGCAGTACTTC. As protein: CASSLALGLHEQYF. The V and J genes are TRBV12-3 or TRBV12-4 and TRBJ2-7, with a tentative D call TRBD2 (5 bases). The ends were cut back, 0 bases at V and 5 bases at J, with 11 bases in the middle. The CDR3 is 14 amino acids.

This clonotype was counted only a few times. The chain employs TRBV10-2 and TRBJ2-1; 9 bases are shared with TRBD2. The V gene's germline CDR1 is WSHSY and CDR2 SAAADI. The J segment lost 9 bases and the V segment lost 4 bases, leaving 4 bases of the junction unmatched. The CDR3 spans 13 residues. In DNA form, the CDR3 reads TGCGCCAGCAGTGCCGGGCGGGAGGGTGAGCAGTTCTTC. Residues: CASSAGREGEQFF.

This clonotype occurred a few times. This chain joins TRBV7-3 and TRBJ1-4; TRBD1 might be the D (5 bases). Germline V gene data show CDR1 as SGHTA and CDR2 as FQGTGA. Trimming took 5 bases from V and 8 from J, leaving 12 bases between them. CDR3 length: 13 residues. CDR3 sequence: CASSTRGGEKLFF. CDR3 nucleotide sequence: TGTGCCAGCAGCACCCGCGGGGGGGAAAAACTGTTTTTT.

This clonotype has a single count. The V gene is TRBV7-8, the J gene TRBJ2-7; D possibly corresponds to TRBD1 (5 bases). The V end was cut by 2 bases, the J end by 6 bases, with 17 bases between. CDR1 is SGHVS and CDR2 is FQNEAQ in the germline V gene. This CDR3 comprises 15 residues. CDR3 DNA sequence: TGTGCCAGCAGCTTAACAGGCACCATGTGCGTCGAGCAGTACTTC. Encoded protein: CASSLTGTMCVEQYF. The whole variable domain, filled in from reference TRBV7-8 and TRBJ2-7, reads GAGVSQSPRYKVAKRGQDVALRCDPISGHVSLFWYQQALGQGPEFLTYFQNEAQLDKSGLPSDRFFAERPEGSVSTLKIQRTQQEDSAVYLCASSLTGTMCVEQYFGPGTRLTVT.

This chain connects TRBV19 to TRBJ1-1; 7 nucleotides agree with TRBD1. This CDR3 region has 15 residues. From germline, CDR1 is LNHDA and CDR2 SQIVND (reference sequence). V gave up 10 bases and J gave up 0 bases; unmatched junction bases: 11. CDR3 residues: CATTQGWDMNTEAFF. CDR3 bases: TGTGCCACCACACAGGGGTGGGACATGAACACTGAAGCTTTCTTT.

This clonotype was detected a few times. The V and J genes are TRBV6-1 and TRBJ2-7; weak D call: TRBD1 (5 bases). The CDR3 totals 14 residues. Germline CDR1 reads MNHNS; CDR2 reads SASEGT. The V gene lost 6 bases and the J gene lost 4 bases, with 16 bases spanning the gap. The CDR3 sequence is CASRRSGISYEQYF. CDR3 DNA sequence: TGTGCCAGCAGACGATCAGGGATATCGTACGAGCAGTACTTC.

The chain combines TRBV12-3 or TRBV12-4 with TRBJ2-7; TRBD1 might be the D (5 bases). The CDR3 spans 12 residues. V lost 7 bases to trimming and J lost 2 bases, with 9 bases between them. The CDR3 here is CASNQGTYEQYF. CDR3 coding DNA: TGTGCCAGCAACCAGGGCACCTACGAGCAGTACTTC.

This clonotype was seen many times. This chain uses TRBV9 with TRBJ2-5; a possible D gene is TRBD1 (5 bases). Trimming removed 1 base at V and 5 bases at J, with 15 bases between. CDR1 and CDR2 from the germline V gene are SGDLS and YYNGEE. This CDR3 contains 15 residues. The CDR3 sequence is CASSVFQGGIETQYF. CDR3 sequence (DNA): TGTGCCAGCAGCGTATTTCAGGGTGGGATTGAGACCCAGTACTTC.

The V gene is TRBV12-3 or TRBV12-4, the J gene TRBJ2-1, with 8 bases that match TRBD2. The CDR3 covers 16 residues. Trimming removed 2 bases from V and 3 bases from J; junction bases left unmatched: 6. In nucleotides, the CDR3 is TGTGCCAGCAGTTTACGAGGGCGGGGGGTCTACAATGAGCAGTTCTTC. Protein sequence: CASSLRGRGVYNEQFF.

This clonotype appeared a few times. This rearrangement joins TRBV5-6 to TRBJ2-2; the D gene is possibly TRBD2 (6 bases). Germline V gene lookup returns CDR1 SGHDT and CDR2 YYEEEE. This CDR3 is built from 13 residues. Trimming stripped 4 bases from V and 7 bases from J, with 11 bases between. CDR3 sequence (DNA): TGTGCCAGCAGCGGGGGGACCGGCGGGGAGCTGTTTTTT. This gives the protein CASSGGTGGELFF.

The rearrangement links TRBV14 to TRBJ2-3; TRBD1 matches at 7 bases. Losses at the gene ends were 5 bases for V and 3 bases for J; bases not matched to a gene: 5. Germline V lookup: CDR1 SGHDN, CDR2 FVKESK. The CDR3 is made up of 14 amino acids. This CDR3 is CASSKGQFTDTQYF. The DNA for the CDR3 is TGTGCCAGCAGCAAGGGACAGTTTACAGATACGCAGTATTTT.